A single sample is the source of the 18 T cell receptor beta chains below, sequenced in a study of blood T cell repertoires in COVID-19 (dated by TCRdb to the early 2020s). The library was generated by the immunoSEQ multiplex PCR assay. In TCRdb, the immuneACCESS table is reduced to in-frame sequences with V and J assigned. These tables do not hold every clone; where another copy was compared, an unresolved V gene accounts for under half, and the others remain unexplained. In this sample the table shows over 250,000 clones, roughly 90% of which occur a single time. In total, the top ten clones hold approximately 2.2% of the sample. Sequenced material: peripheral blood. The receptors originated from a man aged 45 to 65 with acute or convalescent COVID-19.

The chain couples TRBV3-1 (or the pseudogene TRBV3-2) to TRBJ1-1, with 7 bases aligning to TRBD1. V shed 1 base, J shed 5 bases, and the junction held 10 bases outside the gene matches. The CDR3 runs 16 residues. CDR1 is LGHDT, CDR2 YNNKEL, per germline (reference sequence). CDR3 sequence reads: CASSQGILTGLTEAFF. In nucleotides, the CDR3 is TGTGCCAGCAGCCAAGGTATCCTGACAGGGTTAACTGAAGCTTTCTTT.

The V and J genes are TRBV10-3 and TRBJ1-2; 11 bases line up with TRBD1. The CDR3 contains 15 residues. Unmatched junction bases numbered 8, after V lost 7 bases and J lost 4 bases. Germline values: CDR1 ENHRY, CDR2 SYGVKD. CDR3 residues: CAITAGTGGTYGYTF. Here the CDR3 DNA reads TGTGCCATCACAGCCGGGACAGGGGGGACCTATGGCTACACCTTC.

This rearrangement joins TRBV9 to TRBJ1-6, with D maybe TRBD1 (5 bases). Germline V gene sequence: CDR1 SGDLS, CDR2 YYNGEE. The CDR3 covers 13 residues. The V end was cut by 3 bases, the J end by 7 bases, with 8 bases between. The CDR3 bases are TGTGCCAGCAGCGCCAGACAGAATTCACCCCTCCACTTT. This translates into CASSARQNSPLHF.

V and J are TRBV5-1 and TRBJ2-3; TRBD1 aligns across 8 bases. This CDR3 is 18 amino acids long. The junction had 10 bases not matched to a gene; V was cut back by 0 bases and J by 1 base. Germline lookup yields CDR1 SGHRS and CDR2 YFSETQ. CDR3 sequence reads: CASSLGQGAYSGTDTQYF. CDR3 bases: TGCGCCAGCAGCTTGGGGCAGGGGGCTTACTCTGGCACAGATACGCAGTATTTT.

CDR3 sequence: CASVRGLNYGYTF. The CDR3 DNA is TGTGCCAGCGTGAGGGGACTTAACTATGGCTACACCTTC. The chain combines TRBV6-5 with TRBJ1-2; possible D gene TRBD1, 5 bases. From germline, CDR1 is MNHEY and CDR2 SVGAGI. Trimming removed 8 bases from V and 1 base from J, with 11 bases in between. This CDR3 contains 13 residues.

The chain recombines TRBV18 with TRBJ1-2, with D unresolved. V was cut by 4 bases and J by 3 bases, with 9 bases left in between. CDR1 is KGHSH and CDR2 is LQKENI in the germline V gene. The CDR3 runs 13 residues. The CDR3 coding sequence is TGTGCCAGCTCACAAATGGAGGACTATGGCTACACCTTC. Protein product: CASSQMEDYGYTF. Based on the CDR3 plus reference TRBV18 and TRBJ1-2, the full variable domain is NAGVMQNPRHLVRRRGQEARLRCSPMKGHSHVYWYRQLPEEGLKFMVYLQKENIIDESGMPKERFSAEFPKEGPSILRIQQVVRGDSAAYFCASSQMEDYGYTFGSGTRLTVV.

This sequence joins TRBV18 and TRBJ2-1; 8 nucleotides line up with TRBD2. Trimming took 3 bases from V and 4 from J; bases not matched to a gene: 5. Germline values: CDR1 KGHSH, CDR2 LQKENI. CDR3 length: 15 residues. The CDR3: CASSPNGGGYNEQFF. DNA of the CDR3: TGTGCCAGCTCACCTAACGGCGGGGGGTACAATGAGCAGTTCTTC. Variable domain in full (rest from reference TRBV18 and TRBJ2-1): NAGVMQNPRHLVRRRGQEARLRCSPMKGHSHVYWYRQLPEEGLKFMVYLQKENIIDESGMPKERFSAEFPKEGPSILRIQQVVRGDSAAYFCASSPNGGGYNEQFFGPGTRLTVL.

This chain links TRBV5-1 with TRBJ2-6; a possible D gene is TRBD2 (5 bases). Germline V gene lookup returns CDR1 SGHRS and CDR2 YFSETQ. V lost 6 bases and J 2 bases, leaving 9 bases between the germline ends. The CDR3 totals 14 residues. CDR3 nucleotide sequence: TGCGCCAGCACGAGGGTGGCTGGGGCCAACGTCCTGACTTTC. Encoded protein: CASTRVAGANVLTF.

The CDR3 loop reads CASSPRGAANEKLFF. The CDR3 region has the DNA TGTGCCAGCAGCCCCCGGGGGGCGGCTAATGAAAAACTGTTTTTT. This chain joins TRBV13 and TRBJ1-4; perhaps TRBD1 as D (6 bases). The CDR3 has 15 residues. Trimming stripped 5 bases from V and 3 bases from J, with 13 bases between. Germline V lookup: CDR1 PRHDT, CDR2 FYEKMQ (reference sequence).

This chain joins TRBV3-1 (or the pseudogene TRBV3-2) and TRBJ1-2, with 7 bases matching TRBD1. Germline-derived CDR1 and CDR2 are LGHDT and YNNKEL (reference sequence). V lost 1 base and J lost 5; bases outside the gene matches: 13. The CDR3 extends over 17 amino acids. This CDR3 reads CASSQGRTGAIGYGYTF. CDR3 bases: TGTGCCAGCAGCCAAGGAAGAACAGGGGCAATTGGGTATGGCTACACCTTC.

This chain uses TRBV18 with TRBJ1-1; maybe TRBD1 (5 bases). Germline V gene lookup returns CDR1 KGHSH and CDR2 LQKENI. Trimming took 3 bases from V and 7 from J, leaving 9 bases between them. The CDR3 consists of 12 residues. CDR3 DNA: TGTGCCAGCTCACCGGGGCGGTATGAAGCTTTCTTT. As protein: CASSPGRYEAFF.

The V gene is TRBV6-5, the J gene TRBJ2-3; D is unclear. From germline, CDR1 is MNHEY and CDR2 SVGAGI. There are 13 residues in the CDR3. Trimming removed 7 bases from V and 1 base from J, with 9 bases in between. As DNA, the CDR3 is TGTGCCAGCACCACACCCGGCACAGATACGCAGTATTTT. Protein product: CASTTPGTDTQYF.

CDR3 amino acids: CASSLGQAVGSPLHF. The CDR3 region has the DNA TGTGCCAGCAGCCTAGGACAGGCCGTTGGATCACCCCTCCACTTT. The chain is built from TRBV7-2 and TRBJ1-6; the match to TRBD1 covers 7 bases. The CDR3 is 15 amino acids. Germline V lookup: CDR1 SGHTA, CDR2 FQGNSA. With V trimmed by 5 bases and J by 10 bases, 11 bases remained unmatched.

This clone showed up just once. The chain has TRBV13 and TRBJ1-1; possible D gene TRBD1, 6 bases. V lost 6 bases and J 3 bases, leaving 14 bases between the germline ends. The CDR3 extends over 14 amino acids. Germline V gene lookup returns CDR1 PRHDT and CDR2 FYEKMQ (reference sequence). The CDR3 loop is CASSNAQGYTEAFF. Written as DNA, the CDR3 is TGTGCCAGCAGTAACGCCCAGGGGTACACTGAAGCTTTCTTT. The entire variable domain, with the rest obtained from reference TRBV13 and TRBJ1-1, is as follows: AAGVIQSPRHLIKEKRETATLKCYPIPRHDTVYWYQQGPGQDPQFLISFYEKMQSDKGSIPDRFSAQQFSDYHSELNMSSLELGDSALYFCASSNAQGYTEAFFGQGTRLTVV.

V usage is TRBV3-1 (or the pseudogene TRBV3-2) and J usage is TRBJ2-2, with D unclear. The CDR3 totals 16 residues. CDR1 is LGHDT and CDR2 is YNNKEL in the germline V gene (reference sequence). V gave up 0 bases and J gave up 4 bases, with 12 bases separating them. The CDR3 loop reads CASSQDVAESTGELFF. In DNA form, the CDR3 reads TGTGCCAGCAGCCAAGATGTTGCAGAATCCACCGGGGAGCTGTTTTTT.

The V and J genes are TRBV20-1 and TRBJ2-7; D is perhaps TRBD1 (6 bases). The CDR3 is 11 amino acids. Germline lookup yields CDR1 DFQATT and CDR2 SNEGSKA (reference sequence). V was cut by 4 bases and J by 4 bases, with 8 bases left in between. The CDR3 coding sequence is TGCAGTGCTAATCAGGGGTACGAGCAGTACTTC. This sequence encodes CSANQGYEQYF.

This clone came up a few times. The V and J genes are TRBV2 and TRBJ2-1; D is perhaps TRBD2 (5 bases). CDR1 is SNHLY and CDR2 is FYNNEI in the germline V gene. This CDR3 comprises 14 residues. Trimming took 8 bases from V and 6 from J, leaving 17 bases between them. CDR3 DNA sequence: TGTGCCAGCCATCCAAGCCGGACTCCCAATGAGCAGTTCTTC. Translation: CASHPSRTPNEQFF.

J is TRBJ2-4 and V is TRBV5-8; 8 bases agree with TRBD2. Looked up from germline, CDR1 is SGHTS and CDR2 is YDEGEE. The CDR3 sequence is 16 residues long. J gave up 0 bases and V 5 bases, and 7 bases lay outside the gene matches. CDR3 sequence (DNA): TGTGCCAGCAGGCCCGGGGGGGGTCTAGCCAAAAACATTCAGTACTTC. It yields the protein CASRPGGGLAKNIQYF.